These T cell receptor beta chains were read from a single sample in a study of molecular identifiers for immune sequencing clone quantification. TCRdb ran MiXCR on the PCR reads and lists one entry per CDR3 protein. The data contain about 640,000 distinct CDR3 sequences, around 20% of them singletons. Sample: naive CD8+ T cells from blood, with Jurkat cell RNA spiked in. The receptors here all came from a human donor in good health. Some libraries in this study had Jurkat cell RNA spiked in. Each CDR3 is given with its conserved first and last residue. D genes are given only for firm matches. Size values are once, few and many counts, or a class for expanded clones, and some rows have none.

size | J | V | D | DNA | CDR3
many | TRBJ2-7 | TRBV6-5 | . | TGTGCCAGCAGTTATTCTAGGGTTTACGAGCAGTACTTC | CASSYSRVYEQYF
. | TRBJ2-7 | TRBV19 | TRBD1 | TGTGCCAGTAGTTTTACTACAGGGGACTACGAGCAGTACTTC | CASSFTTGDYEQYF
many | TRBJ2-7 | TRBV3-1 | . | TGTGCCAGCAGCCAAGTCGTGGGGGTGGCGGCGGGGACCTACGAGCAGTACTTC | CASSQVVGVAAGTYEQYF
many | TRBJ2-5 | TRBV6-5 | . | TGTGCCAGCAGTCAAGGGTACTTGGCGACCCAGTACTTC | CASSQGYLATQYF
many | TRBJ2-5 | TRBV19 | TRBD2 | TGCGCCAGCGCCGGGGGGCAAGAGACCCAGTACTTC | CASAGGQETQYF
many | TRBJ2-1 | TRBV2 | TRBD2 | TGTGCCAGAAGACCTAGCGGGGACTACAATGAGCAGTTCTTC | CARRPSGDYNEQFF
few | TRBJ2-2 | TRBV9 | . | TGTGCCAGCAGCGTAGACGTAGGACGGACGAACACCGGGGAGCTGTTTTTT | CASSVDVGRTNTGELFF
few | TRBJ2-7 | TRBV7-9 | TRBD2 | TGTGCCAGTGAGGGGGCTAGCGGGACTTACGAGCAGTACTTC | CASEGASGTYEQYF
many | TRBJ2-3 | TRBV12-3/TRBV12-4 | . | TGTGCCAGCAGACAGACCGGGACCAGCACAGATACGCAGTATTTT | CASRQTGTSTDTQYF
many | TRBJ1-1 | TRBV6-5 | . | TGTGCCAGCAGTCACCCCCAGGCCGTACGAGGGATGAACACTGAAGCTTTCTTT | CASSHPQAVRGMNTEAFF
many | TRBJ2-3 | TRBV12-5 | . | TGTGCTAGTGGTTTCGGGGACATTAGCACAGATACGCAGTATTTT | CASGFGDISTDTQYF
few | TRBJ2-2 | TRBV4-1 | . | TGCGCCAGCAGCCAAGAGGCTCAGTCAACCGGGGAGCTGTTTTTT | CASSQEAQSTGELFF
many | TRBJ2-2 | TRBV19 | . | TGTGCCAGTAGTCCTTTCGGGGTCACCGGGGAGCTGTTTTTT | CASSPFGVTGELFF
. | TRBJ1-1 | TRBV29-1 | . | TGCAGCGTCGGGGGGGTTGGGGAAGCTTTCTTT | CSVGGVGEAFF
many | TRBJ1-3 | TRBV4-3 | . | TGCGCCAGCAGCCAAGATCTGTCAGGGGCTGGAAACACCATATATTTT | CASSQDLSGAGNTIYF
. | TRBJ2-7 | TRBV6-1 | . | TGTGCCAGCAGGACGGACAGTGGAGGTCTAAACGAGCAGTACTTC | CASRTDSGGLNEQYF
few | TRBJ1-6 | TRBV7-6 | . | TGTGCCAGCAGCCTCAACCCCCCTCTCGACAGTGCACGAGATAATTCACCCCTCCACTTT | CASSLNPPLDSARDNSPLHF
many | TRBJ2-7 | TRBV7-9 | TRBD1 | TGTGCCAGCAGCTCCGCCGGACAGGGCTACGAGCAGTACTTC | CASSSAGQGYEQYF
many | TRBJ2-1 | TRBV5-1 | . | TGCGCCAGCAGCCTTCTCCCGGGACTCTCCTACAATGAGCAGTTCTTC | CASSLLPGLSYNEQFF
many | TRBJ1-6 | TRBV2 | . | TGTGCCAGTGTCGTACCTGCTGATAATTCACCCCTCCACTTT | CASVVPADNSPLHF
many | TRBJ2-7 | TRBV4-1 | . | TGCGCCAGCAGCCCCCGTGACACGGGAGCCTACGAGCAGTACTTC | CASSPRDTGAYEQYF
few | TRBJ2-7 | TRBV20-1 | . | TGCAGTGCCCCGGGGGCGGGCAACTCCTACGAGCAGTACTTC | CSAPGAGNSYEQYF
. | TRBJ2-7 | TRBV7-2 | TRBD2 | TGTGCCAGCAGCCAGACCCGACTTGTAGCGGGCCTTAGGGGCTCCTACGAGCAGTACTTC | CASSQTRLVAGLRGSYEQYF
many | TRBJ1-1 | TRBV13 | . | TGTGCCAGCAGCTTTTTCCCACTAACATTGGACACTGAAGCTTTCTTT | CASSFFPLTLDTEAFF
. | TRBJ2-7 | TRBV6-1 | . | TGTGCCAGCAAAGGGACGCACTTCTACGAGCAGTACTTC | CASKGTHFYEQYF
many | TRBJ2-7 | TRBV7-9 | . | TGTGCCAGCAGCTTAGATCGCCGCGAGCAGTACTTC | CASSLDRREQYF
few | TRBJ1-6 | TRBV21-1 | . | TGTGCCAGCAGCAAACCTCAGGGGACAGTCATCAATTCACCCCTCCACTTT | CASSKPQGTVINSPLHF
many | TRBJ2-7 | TRBV19 | TRBD1 | TGTGCCAGTAGACACCGGGACAGCGAGGCCTACGAGCAGTACTTC | CASRHRDSEAYEQYF
many | TRBJ2-7 | TRBV19 | TRBD2 | TGTGCCAGTAGTACTCCGGACGGGGCGGGGGACGAGCAGTACTTC | CASSTPDGAGDEQYF
. | TRBJ2-7 | TRBV5-1 | TRBD2 | TGCGCCAGCAGCTTGAAAGCGGGAGGGCAAGACGAGCAGTACTTC | CASSLKAGGQDEQYF